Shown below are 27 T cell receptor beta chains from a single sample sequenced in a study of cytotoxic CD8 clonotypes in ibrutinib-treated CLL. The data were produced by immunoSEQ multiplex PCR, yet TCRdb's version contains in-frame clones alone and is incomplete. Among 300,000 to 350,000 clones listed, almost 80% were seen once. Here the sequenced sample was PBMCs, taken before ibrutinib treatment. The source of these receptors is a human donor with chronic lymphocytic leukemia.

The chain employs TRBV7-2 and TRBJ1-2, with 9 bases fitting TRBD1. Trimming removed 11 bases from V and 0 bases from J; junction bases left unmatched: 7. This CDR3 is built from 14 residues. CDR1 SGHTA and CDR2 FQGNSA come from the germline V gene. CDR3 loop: CALGQGPSNYGYTF. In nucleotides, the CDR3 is TGTGCCTTGGGACAGGGCCCCTCTAACTATGGCTACACCTTC.

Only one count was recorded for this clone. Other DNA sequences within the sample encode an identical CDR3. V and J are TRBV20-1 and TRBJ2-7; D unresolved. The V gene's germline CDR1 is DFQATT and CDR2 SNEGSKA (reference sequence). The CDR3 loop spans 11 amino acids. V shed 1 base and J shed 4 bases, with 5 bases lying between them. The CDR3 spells CSARAGYEQYF. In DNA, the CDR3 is TGCAGTGCTAGAGCGGGTTACGAGCAGTACTTC.

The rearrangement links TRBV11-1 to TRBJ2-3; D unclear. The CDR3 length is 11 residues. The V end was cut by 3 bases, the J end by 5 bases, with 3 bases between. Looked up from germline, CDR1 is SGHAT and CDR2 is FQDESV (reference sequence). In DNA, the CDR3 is TGTGCCAGCAGCTTCCGAGATACGCAGTATTTT. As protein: CASSFRDTQYF.

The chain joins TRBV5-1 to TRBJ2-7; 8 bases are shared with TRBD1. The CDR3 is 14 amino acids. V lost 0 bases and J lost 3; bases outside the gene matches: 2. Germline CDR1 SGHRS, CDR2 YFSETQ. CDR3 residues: CASSLGGTGYEQYF. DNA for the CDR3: TGCGCCAGCAGCTTGGGGGGGACAGGCTACGAGCAGTACTTC.

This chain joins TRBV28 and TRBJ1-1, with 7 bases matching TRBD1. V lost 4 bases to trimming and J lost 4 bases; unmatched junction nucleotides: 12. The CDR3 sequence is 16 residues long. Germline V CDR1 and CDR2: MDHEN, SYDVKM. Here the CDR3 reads CASSSYTTGDSTEAFF. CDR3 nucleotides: TGTGCCAGCAGTTCGTACACTACGGGGGACAGCACTGAAGCTTTCTTT.

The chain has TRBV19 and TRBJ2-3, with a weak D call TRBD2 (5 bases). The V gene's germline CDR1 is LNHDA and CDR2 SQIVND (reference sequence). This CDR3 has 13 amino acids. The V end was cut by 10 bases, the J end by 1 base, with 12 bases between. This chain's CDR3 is CATLGPGTDTQYF. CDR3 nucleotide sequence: TGTGCCACACTAGGGCCGGGCACAGATACGCAGTATTTT.

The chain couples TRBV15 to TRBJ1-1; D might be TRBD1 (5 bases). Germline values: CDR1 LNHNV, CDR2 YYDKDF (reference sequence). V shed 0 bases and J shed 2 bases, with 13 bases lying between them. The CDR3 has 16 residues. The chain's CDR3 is CATSRDDWGINTEAFF. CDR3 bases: TGTGCCACCAGCAGAGATGACTGGGGGATAAACACTGAAGCTTTCTTT.

CDR3 coding DNA: TGTGCCAGCAGCCTCCAGGGGGGCGCACCCAATCAGCCCCAGCATTTT. It specifies CASSLQGGAPNQPQHF. The V call is TRBV28, the J call TRBJ1-5, with TRBD1 matching 7 bases. V lost 6 bases and J lost 3; bases outside the gene matches: 11. Per germline, CDR1 MDHEN and CDR2 SYDVKM. The length of the CDR3 is 16 residues.

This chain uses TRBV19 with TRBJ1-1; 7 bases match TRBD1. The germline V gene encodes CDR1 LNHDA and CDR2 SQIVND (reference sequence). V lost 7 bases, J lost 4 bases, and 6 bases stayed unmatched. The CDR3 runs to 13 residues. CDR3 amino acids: CASTDRVPTEAFF. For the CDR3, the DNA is TGTGCCAGTACTGACAGGGTCCCCACTGAAGCTTTCTTT.

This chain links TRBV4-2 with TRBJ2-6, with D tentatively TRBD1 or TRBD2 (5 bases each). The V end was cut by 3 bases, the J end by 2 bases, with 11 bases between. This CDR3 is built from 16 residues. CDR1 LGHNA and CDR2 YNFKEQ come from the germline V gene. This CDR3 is CASSQDGTPGANVLTF. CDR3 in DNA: TGTGCCAGCAGCCAGGACGGGACGCCTGGGGCCAACGTCCTGACTTTC.

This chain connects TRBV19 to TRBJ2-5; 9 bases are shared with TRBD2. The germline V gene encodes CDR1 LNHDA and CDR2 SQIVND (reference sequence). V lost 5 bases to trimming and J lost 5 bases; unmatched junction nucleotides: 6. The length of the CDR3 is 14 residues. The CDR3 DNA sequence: TGTGCCAGTAGTCCCGGACTAGCGTGGGAGACCCAGTACTTC. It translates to CASSPGLAWETQYF.

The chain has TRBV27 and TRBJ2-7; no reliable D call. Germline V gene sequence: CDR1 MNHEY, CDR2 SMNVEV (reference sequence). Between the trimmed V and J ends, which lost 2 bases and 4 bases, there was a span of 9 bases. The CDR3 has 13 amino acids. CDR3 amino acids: CASSLGAAYEQYF. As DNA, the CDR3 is TGTGCCAGCAGTTTAGGAGCTGCATACGAGCAGTACTTC.

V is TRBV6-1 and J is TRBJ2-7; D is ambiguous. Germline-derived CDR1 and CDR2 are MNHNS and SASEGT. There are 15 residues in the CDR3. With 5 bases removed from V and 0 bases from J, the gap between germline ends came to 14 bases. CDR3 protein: CASSPFSSSSYEQYF. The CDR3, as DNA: TGTGCCAGCAGTCCCTTTTCTTCTAGCTCCTACGAGCAGTACTTC.

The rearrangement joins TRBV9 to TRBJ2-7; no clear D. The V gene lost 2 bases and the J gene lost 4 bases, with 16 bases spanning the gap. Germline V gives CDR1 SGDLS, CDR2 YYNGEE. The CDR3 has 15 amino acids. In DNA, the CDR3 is TGTGCCAGCAGCGTGGCGGACGGGTCAGGTTACGAGCAGTACTTC. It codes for CASSVADGSGYEQYF. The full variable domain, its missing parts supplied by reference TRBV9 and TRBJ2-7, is DSGVTQTPKHLITATGQRVTLRCSPRSGDLSVYWYQQSLDQGLQFLIQYYNGEERAKGNILERFSAQQFPDLHSELNLSSLELGDSALYFCASSVADGSGYEQYFGPGTRLTVT.

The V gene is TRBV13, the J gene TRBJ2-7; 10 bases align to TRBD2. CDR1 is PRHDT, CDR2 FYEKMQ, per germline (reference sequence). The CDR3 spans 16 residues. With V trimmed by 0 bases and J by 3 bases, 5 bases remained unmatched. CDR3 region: CASSLGRASGSYEQYF. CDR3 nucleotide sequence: TGTGCCAGCAGCTTAGGCCGGGCTAGCGGGAGCTACGAGCAGTACTTC.

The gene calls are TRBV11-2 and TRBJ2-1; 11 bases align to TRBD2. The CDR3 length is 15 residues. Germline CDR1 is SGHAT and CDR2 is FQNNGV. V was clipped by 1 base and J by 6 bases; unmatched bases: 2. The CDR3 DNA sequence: TGTGCCAGCAGCTTAGTGGGACTAGCGGCCAATGAGCAGTTCTTC. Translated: CASSLVGLAANEQFF.

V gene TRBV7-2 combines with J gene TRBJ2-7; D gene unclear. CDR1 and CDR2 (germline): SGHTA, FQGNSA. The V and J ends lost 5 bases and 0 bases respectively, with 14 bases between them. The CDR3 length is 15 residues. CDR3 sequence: CASSHGLIHSYEQYF. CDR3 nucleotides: TGTGCCAGCAGCCACGGATTAATACACTCCTACGAGCAGTACTTC.

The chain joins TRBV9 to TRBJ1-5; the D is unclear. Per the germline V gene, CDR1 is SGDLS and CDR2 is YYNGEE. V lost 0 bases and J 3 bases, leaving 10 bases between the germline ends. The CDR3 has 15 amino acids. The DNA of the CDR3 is TGTGCCAGCAGCGTAGCAGGACGTCCCAATCAGCCCCAGCATTTT. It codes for CASSVAGRPNQPQHF.

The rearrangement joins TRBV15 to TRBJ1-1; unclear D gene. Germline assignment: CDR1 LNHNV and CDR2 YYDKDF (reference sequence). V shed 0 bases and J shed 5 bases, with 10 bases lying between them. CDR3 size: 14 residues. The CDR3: CATSRDSPVTEAFF. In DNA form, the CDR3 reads TGTGCCACCAGCAGAGATAGCCCCGTGACTGAAGCTTTCTTT.

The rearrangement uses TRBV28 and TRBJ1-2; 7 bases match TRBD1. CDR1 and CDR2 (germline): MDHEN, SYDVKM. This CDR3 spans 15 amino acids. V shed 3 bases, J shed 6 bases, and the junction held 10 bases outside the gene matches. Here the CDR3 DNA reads TGTGCCAGCAGTTTCCCCGGACAGGCGAAACATGGCTACACCTTC. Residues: CASSFPGQAKHGYTF.

The CDR3 region has the DNA TGCAGCGTTGAACGGACAGACTACAATGAGCAGTTCTTC. Its protein product is CSVERTDYNEQFF. The V gene is TRBV29-1, the J gene TRBJ2-1; a weak D match, TRBD1 (6 bases). V lost 2 bases to trimming and J lost 3 bases, with 8 bases between them. The CDR3 totals 13 residues. The germline V gene has CDR1 SQVTM and CDR2 ANQGSEA.

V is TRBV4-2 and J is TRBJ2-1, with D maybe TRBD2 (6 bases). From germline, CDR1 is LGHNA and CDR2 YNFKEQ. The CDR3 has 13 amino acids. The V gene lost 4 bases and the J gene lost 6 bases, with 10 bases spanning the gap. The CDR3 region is CASSLSGLNEQFF. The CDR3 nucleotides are TGTGCCAGCAGCCTTAGCGGCCTCAATGAGCAGTTCTTC.

CDR3 sequence: CASSISPSATGVETYEQYF. The CDR3 region has the DNA TGTGCCAGTAGTATATCCCCTAGTGCCACAGGGGTCGAGACCTACGAGCAGTACTTC. J is TRBJ2-7 and V is TRBV19; 7 bases match TRBD1. Losses at the gene ends were 2 bases for V and 2 bases for J; bases not matched to a gene: 18. The CDR3 runs to 19 residues. In germline, CDR1 is LNHDA, CDR2 SQIVND (reference sequence).

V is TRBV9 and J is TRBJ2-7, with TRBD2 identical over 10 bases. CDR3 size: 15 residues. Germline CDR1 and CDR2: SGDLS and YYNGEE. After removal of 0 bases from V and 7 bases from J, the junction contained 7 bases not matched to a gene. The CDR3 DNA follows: TGTGCCAGCAGCGTAGCTTCTAGCGGGAGTGGTGAGCAGTACTTC. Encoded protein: CASSVASSGSGEQYF.

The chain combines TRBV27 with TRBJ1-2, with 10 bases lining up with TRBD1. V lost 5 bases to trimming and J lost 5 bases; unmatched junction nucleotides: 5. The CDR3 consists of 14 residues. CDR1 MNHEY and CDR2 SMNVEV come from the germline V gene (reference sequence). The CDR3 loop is CASSRRQGAYGYTF. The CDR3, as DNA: TGTGCCAGCAGTAGAAGACAGGGGGCTTATGGCTACACCTTC.

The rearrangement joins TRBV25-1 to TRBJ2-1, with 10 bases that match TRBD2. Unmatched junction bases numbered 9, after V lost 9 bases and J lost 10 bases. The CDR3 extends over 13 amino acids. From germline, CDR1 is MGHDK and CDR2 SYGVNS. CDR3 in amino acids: CASAAGGPNEQFF. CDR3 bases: TGTGCCAGTGCAGCGGGAGGGCCCAACGAGCAGTTCTTC.

CDR3: CASSPTSGNQETQYF. For the CDR3, the DNA is TGTGCCAGCAGCCCGACTAGCGGTAACCAAGAGACCCAGTACTTC. The gene calls are TRBV4-2 and TRBJ2-5; 9 nucleotides agree with TRBD2. The CDR3 loop spans 15 amino acids. Germline CDR1 and CDR2: LGHNA and YNFKEQ. Trimming at V came to 4 bases and at J to 0 bases, leaving 3 bases not matched to a gene.